This TCR beta chain was captured by sequencing in a study of T-cell reconstitution after alpha-beta-depleted transplantation in children (dated by TCRdb to the mid-2010s). About the study as a whole: Using TCR repertoire profiling, the study quantitatively followed how T-cell immune reconstitution unfolded in children after TCRalphabeta/CD19-depleted allogeneic hematopoietic cell transplantation. Broad study findings and their caveats: The apparently early alphabetaT-cell count recovery about two months after transplant was reportedly dependent on only several hundred rapidly expanded clones derived from non-depleted graft cells. Over the following months the frequencies of hyperexpanded clones went down, and after one year T-cell counts and TCRbeta diversity were mostly credited to newly produced T cells. In some patients, the high TCRbeta diversity seen at day 60 was put down to recipient T cells and intrathymic progenitors that had survived conditioning.

On this clonotype: What antigen it recognizes has not been identified. Base qualities are not provided; no much larger clone lies one nucleotide away.

What this sample's treatment or condition label stands for: allogeneic hematopoietic cell transplantation with graft depleted of TCRalphabeta T cells and CD19 B cells. The transplant recipients were children given TCRalphabeta/CD19-depleted allogeneic hematopoietic cell grafts. Based on the germline V gene, the CDR1 and CDR2 sequences are MDHEN and SYDVKM. Deletion took 6 bases off V and 3 bases off J, with a span of 12 bases between the germline ends. From cysteine to phenylalanine, the CDR3 is 13 amino acids long. Kept here is only the CDR3 DNA, which spans 39 bases and is read in frame from base 1. Library preparation used PCR. Sequencing instrument: Illumina HiSeq 2500. Molecular barcoding was employed in the preparation of TCR libraries, with unique molecular identifiers being used to normalize TCRbeta repertoire quantification. TCRdb reran the public reads through fastp at Q25 and MiXCR, keeping productive beta chains. Every entry covers one CDR3 protein and lists the most common genes and DNA from its rows. The sample data list hundreds of thousands of distinct CDR3 sequences, and around 13% of these were observed just once. Approximately 2% of the sample comes from the top ten.

The material was PBMCs, mostly from graft donor cells, obtained 360 days after TCRalphabeta/CD19-depleted stem cell transplant. The origin of this receptor is a male patient under 18 who had a stem cell transplant for acute myeloid leukemia, so the T cells may come from the graft donor. The V gene is TRBV28 and the J gene is TRBJ2-7; the D gene remains uncertain. The DNA is TGTGCCAGCAGACGAGGAGTCCTCTACGAGCAGTACTTC. It codes for CASRRGVLYEQYF. With all but the CDR3 taken from the reference TRBV28 and TRBJ2-7 genes, the full variable domain is: DVKVTQSSRYLVKRTGEKVFLECVQDMDHENMFWYRQDPGLGLRLIYFSYDVKMKEKGDIPEGYSVSREKKERFSLILESASTNQTSMYLCASRRGVLYEQYFGPGTRLTVT.